The 15 T cell receptor beta chains below all came from one sample that was sequenced in a study of blood T cell repertoires in COVID-19. TCRdb keeps only in-frame clones here, not all; method: immunoSEQ multiplex PCR. The sample lists about 180,000 clones, around nine tenths occurring once. Material for sequencing was peripheral blood. These receptors all stem from a woman aged 65 to 85 with COVID-19, enrolled during active disease.

On this clone: Its ends do not fully match the called genes, so a read error is possible. CDR3: CAWSVLNKGPDYGYTF. The DNA for the CDR3 is TGTGCCTGGAGTGTACTAAATAAAGGACCCGACTATGGTTACACCTTC. This chain connects TRBV30 to TRBJ1-2; D gene unclear. Germline CDR1 is GTSNPN and CDR2 is SVGIG (reference sequence). The length of the CDR3 is 16 residues.

As DNA, the CDR3 is TGCAGCTCCCGAGAGGGGGCGACTACGCAGTATTTT. Translating gives CSSREGATTQYF. This chain connects TRBV29-1 to TRBJ2-3; 7 nucleotides line up with TRBD1. The CDR3 totals 12 residues. The J segment lost 8 bases and the V segment lost 8 bases, leaving 10 bases of the junction unmatched. Germline V gene sequence: CDR1 SQVTM, CDR2 ANQGSEA.

The V and J genes are TRBV19 and TRBJ2-7, with 9 bases that match TRBD1. With 5 bases clipped from V and 1 base from J, the junction kept 3 bases outside the gene matches. The CDR3 extends over 14 amino acids. Germline CDR1 and CDR2: LNHDA and SQIVND (reference sequence). This CDR3 reads CASSLGQGSYEQYF. CDR3 DNA: TGTGCCAGTAGTTTGGGACAGGGATCCTACGAGCAGTACTTC.

The chain links TRBV19 to TRBJ2-3; possible D gene TRBD2, 6 bases. Trimming removed 6 bases from V and 1 base from J, with 17 bases in between. This CDR3 is built from 16 residues. Germline-derived CDR1 and CDR2 are LNHDA and SQIVND (reference sequence). The CDR3 nucleotides read TGTGCCAGTAGCCCTACTTACGGGAGAGGCACAGATACGCAGTATTTT. Translated: CASSPTYGRGTDTQYF.

The rearrangement joins TRBV13 to TRBJ2-7, with TRBD2 identical over 12 bases. The V and J ends lost 0 bases and 7 bases, in that order; junction bases with no gene match: 13. From germline, CDR1 is PRHDT and CDR2 FYEKMQ (reference sequence). The CDR3 is 18 amino acids. CDR3 loop: CASSLGLSRTSGIAEQYF. The CDR3, as DNA: TGTGCCAGCAGCTTAGGCCTTAGTAGGACTAGCGGGATCGCGGAGCAGTACTTC.

This clone was observed a few times. The CDR3 loop is CASSRGSNTEAFF. The CDR3 DNA is TGTGCCAGCAGCCGCGGGTCGAACACTGAAGCTTTCTTT. V and J are TRBV7-8 and TRBJ1-1; D gene unclear. Per germline, CDR1 SGHVS and CDR2 FQNEAQ. The length of the CDR3 is 13 residues. V lost 5 bases and J lost 1, with 8 bases in between.

The chain links TRBV18 to TRBJ1-1; D gene uncertain. The V gene lost 3 bases and the J gene lost 4 bases, with 15 bases spanning the gap. Per germline, CDR1 KGHSH and CDR2 LQKENI. This CDR3 comprises 15 residues. This CDR3 reads CASSPQREVSTEAFF. CDR3 nucleotides: TGTGCCAGCTCACCGCAACGCGAAGTAAGCACTGAAGCTTTCTTT.

The chain carries TRBV5-1 and TRBJ2-3, with a tentative D call TRBD1 (6 bases). The CDR3 runs 15 residues. Germline CDR1 and CDR2: SGHRS and YFSETQ. With 0 bases removed from V and 5 bases from J, the gap between germline ends came to 13 bases. CDR3 coding DNA: TGCGCCAGCAGCTTGGGACAGGAGTATATAGATACGCAGTATTTT. Translated, it gives CASSLGQEYIDTQYF.

The gene calls are TRBV28 and TRBJ1-3, with TRBD1 identical over 7 bases. This CDR3 comprises 15 residues. Losses at the gene ends were 2 bases for V and 3 bases for J; bases not matched to a gene: 4. CDR1 and CDR2 from the germline V gene are MDHEN and SYDVKM. CDR3 nucleotide sequence: TGTGCCAGCAGTTTAGCCGACAGGGTTGGAAACACCATATATTTT. The encoded protein is CASSLADRVGNTIYF.

The CDR3 spells CASSRQGTGDTQYF. In nucleotides, the CDR3 is TGTGCCAGCAGTAGACAGGGAACAGGAGATACGCAGTATTTT. The J gene is TRBJ2-3, the V gene TRBV6-4; 7 nucleotides align to TRBD1. The CDR3 sequence is 14 residues long. The germline V gene has CDR1 MRHNA and CDR2 SNTAGT. Losses at the gene ends were 5 bases for V and 5 bases for J; bases not matched to a gene: 7.

V gene TRBV28 combines with J gene TRBJ1-1; 8 bases map to TRBD1. CDR1 MDHEN and CDR2 SYDVKM come from the germline V gene. This CDR3 comprises 15 residues. Trimming removed 7 bases from V and 2 bases from J; junction bases left unmatched: 9. Written as DNA, the CDR3 is TGTGCCAGCATCCCAACGACAGGGGCAAACACTGAAGCTTTCTTT. This codes for CASIPTTGANTEAFF.

This clone qualifies as medium-sized. The chain employs TRBV28 and TRBJ1-1, with D perhaps matching TRBD1 (5 bases). CDR1 and CDR2 (germline): MDHEN, SYDVKM. The CDR3 extends over 11 amino acids. V was pared by 6 bases and J by 9 bases, with 11 bases between. DNA for the CDR3: TGTGCCAGCAGGAACTCGGACAAAGCTTTCTTT. This translates into CASRNSDKAFF.

The chain links TRBV11-3 to TRBJ1-2; 7 bases align to TRBD1. Germline loops: CDR1 SGHNT, CDR2 YENEEA. The CDR3 runs to 17 residues. V trimming: 4 bases; J trimming: 4 bases; junction bases outside the gene matches: 15. CDR3 region: CASSSVLGTANLYGYTF. The CDR3 DNA reads TGTGCCAGCAGCTCGGTACTCGGGACAGCGAACCTCTATGGCTACACCTTC. Complete variable domain (other parts from reference TRBV11-3 and TRBJ1-2): EAGVVQSPRYKIIEKKQPVAFWCNPISGHNTLYWYLQNLGQGPELLIRYENEEAVDDSQLPKDRFSAERLKGVDSTLKIQPAELGDSAVYLCASSSVLGTANLYGYTFGSGTRLTVV.

The rearrangement links TRBV14 to TRBJ2-5; D gene uncertain. Trimming removed 5 bases from V and 2 bases from J, with 6 bases in between. Germline V CDR1 and CDR2: SGHDN, FVKESK. This CDR3 spans 12 amino acids. The CDR3 nucleotides are TGTGCCAGCAGCTTCGGGCAAGAGACCCAGTACTTC. Its translation is CASSFGQETQYF.

This chain uses TRBV6-5 with TRBJ2-3, with D possibly TRBD1 on 5 matching bases. The CDR3 loop spans 13 amino acids. Germline values: CDR1 MNHEY, CDR2 SVGAGI. V lost 7 bases and J lost 2, with 10 bases in between. This chain's CDR3 is CASTDRNTDTQYF. In DNA, the CDR3 is TGTGCCAGCACCGACAGAAACACAGATACGCAGTATTTT.